Given below is one TCR beta chain in context. Its antigen is unidentified. Trimming took off 8 bases at V and 8 bases at J, with 13 bases between the two ends. The germline V gene has CDR1 MNHNY and CDR2 SVGAGI (reference sequence). There are 13 residues in the CDR3. These data come from a study of cytomegalovirus exposure and HLA in healthy donors. Study-level results: In a later analysis, parvovirus B19, influenza, CMV and Epstein-Barr virus appeared linked to several top co-occurrence clusters.

The PCR ran on 60 Vbeta and 13 Jbeta primers. Method: immunoSEQ multiplex PCR; TCRdb's copy keeps in-frame clones and lacks some. This table has 100,000 to 150,000 clones, about 72% appearing once. The chain has TRBV6-6 and TRBJ1-6; TRBD1 is a possible D gene (5 bases). Sample: PBMCs. This sequence was found in a man over 45 in good health and CMV-seropositive. CDR3 protein: CASRPQGYSPLHF. The CDR3 bases are TGTGCCAGCCGTCCCCAGGGTTATTCACCCCTCCACTTT.